This T cell receptor (beta chain) is drawn from a study of T cell responses to AZD1222 COVID-19 vaccine. The ends were cut back, 2 bases at V and 3 bases at J, with 7 bases in the middle. Germline CDR1 MNHEY, CDR2 SVGAGI. The CDR3 is 13 amino acids. With respect to this clone: Its antigen remains unknown.

Here immunoSEQ multiplex PCR was the method, and the copy in TCRdb shows in-frame clones only, minus some. Of 150,000 to 200,000 clones detected, 80% to 95% appear once; the ten largest clones hold about 3.9%. Whole-study findings and limits: It should be noted that donors were predominantly white British and more often female, and clonal diversity was possibly underestimated. Dominant CD4 TCR responses targeted spike regions 160-218 and 743-854. Unmutated variant regions are reportedly the target of nearly half of TCRs that are spike-specific.

The source was peripheral blood, collected on day 0 of AZD1222 vaccination. The receptor comes from an adult in good health. The V gene is TRBV6-5, the J gene TRBJ1-1, with D possibly being TRBD1 (5 bases). CDR3 sequence: CASSYEGDTEAFF. CDR3 DNA: TGTGCCAGCAGTTACGAAGGGGACACTGAAGCTTTCTTT.